These T cell receptor beta chains were read from a single sample in a study of tumor-infiltrating lymphocytes in oesophageal squamous cell carcinoma. In TCRdb, the PCR reads were re-called with MiXCR into one record per CDR3 protein. The data contain some 25,000 distinct CDR3 sequences, around 40% of them seen just once; the ten biggest clones take up about 23%. The sample was esophageal tumor tissue. These receptors came from a male donor with esophageal squamous cell carcinoma. The conserved cysteine and the conserved F or W are not part of the CDR3 here. Each record gives: CDR3 protein, D gene, J gene, V gene. D genes are given only for firm matches.

ASSLDYITDTQY | - | TRBJ2-3 | TRBV7-2
ASSSQGGGYGYT | TRBD1 | - | TRBV6-6
ASSLALATYEQY | TRBD2 | TRBJ2-7 | TRBV7-2
ATRVTSTDTQY | - | TRBJ2-3 | TRBV2
ASSQRGLNEQY | - | - | TRBV3-1
ASSLRVFSNQPQH | - | TRBJ1-5 | TRBV28
ASSPGGTTYNEQF | TRBD2 | TRBJ2-1 | TRBV7-3
ASRLGGQGYQETQY | TRBD1 | TRBJ2-5 | TRBV7-8
ASSVNYGLAGWVEQY | TRBD2 | - | TRBV19
ASSLASGTDTQY | - | TRBJ2-3 | TRBV7-6
ASSLGRGPYNEQF | - | TRBJ2-1 | TRBV7-2
ASSGATDTQY | - | TRBJ2-3 | TRBV7-2
ASSSTSRGYEQY | - | TRBJ2-7 | TRBV7-2
ASSPPHRGRWSPLH | - | TRBJ1-6 | TRBV18
ASSLGTGIYNEQF | TRBD1 | TRBJ2-1 | TRBV7-9
ASSPGGPLYEQY | - | TRBJ2-7 | TRBV18
ASSLGAGFASGANVLT | - | TRBJ2-6 | TRBV5-6
ASRIQGAVNEQY | TRBD1 | TRBJ2-7 | TRBV28
ASSISGTAGINYGYT | - | TRBJ1-2 | TRBV19
ASSLNGQGYNSPLH | TRBD1 | TRBJ1-6 | TRBV6-1
ASSLGGTLVYEQY | - | - | TRBV7-2
ASSPIPGQGFGGNTIY | TRBD1 | TRBJ1-3 | TRBV7-8
ASTTTGGSQPQH | TRBD1 | TRBJ1-5 | TRBV12-3/TRBV12-4
AISSRTSGGETQY | TRBD2 | - | TRBV10-3
ASTFQQWTEQF | - | TRBJ2-1 | TRBV28
ASSLAYDSGSYNEQF | TRBD2 | TRBJ2-1 | TRBV7-9
ASRDRAGWDTQY | TRBD1 | TRBJ2-3 | TRBV19
ASSLGQGNYGYT | - | TRBJ1-2 | TRBV5-6
ASSPGQGKGRT | TRBD1 | TRBJ1-2 | TRBV4-3
ASSWQWTGRETQY | TRBD1 | TRBJ2-5 | TRBV27
ASSLEATSYNEQF | - | TRBJ2-1 | TRBV28
ASSWFSTDTQY | - | TRBJ2-3 | TRBV7-2
ASSWTGDTEAF | TRBD1 | TRBJ1-1 | TRBV7-3
ASSIRQDTGELF | - | TRBJ2-2 | TRBV7-8
ASGPDRAAQF | TRBD1 | - | TRBV11-2
AISWTGVANYGYT | TRBD1 | TRBJ1-2 | TRBV10-3
ASRSGRAYYNEQF | TRBD2 | TRBJ2-1 | TRBV6-1
ATSDPGTGEGYT | TRBD1 | TRBJ1-2 | TRBV24-1
ASSRDSSYEQY | TRBD1 | - | TRBV18
ASSNLGQGYT | - | TRBJ1-2 | TRBV7-2
ASSRVASGYYEQY | TRBD2 | - | TRBV28
ASSDQETQY | - | TRBJ2-5 | TRBV27
ASSLKRVYNEQF | - | TRBJ2-1 | TRBV5-1
ASSRNPGQGYDEQF | TRBD1 | - | TRBV7-6
ASRTGNNQPQH | - | TRBJ1-5 | TRBV6-1
ASSLDFGGAEQF | TRBD2 | TRBJ2-1 | TRBV7-9
ASTLQGSGANVLT | - | TRBJ2-6 | TRBV6-1
ASSLTGNVLT | - | TRBJ2-6 | TRBV7-6
ASSRTGSTDTQY | TRBD1 | TRBJ2-3 | TRBV6-1
ASSPVFGGVGADEQF | TRBD2 | TRBJ2-1 | TRBV18
ASSLSSAGERSYEQY | TRBD2 | TRBJ2-7 | TRBV7-2
ASSSNGDTEAF | - | TRBJ1-1 | TRBV10-2
ASTPRGQGLQGELF | TRBD1 | TRBJ2-2 | TRBV7-8
ASSSKSGLAIPPTWTDTQY | TRBD2 | TRBJ2-3 | TRBV12-3/TRBV12-4
ASSSRQGKYEQF | TRBD1 | - | TRBV7-4
ASSTRPVGINEQF | - | TRBJ2-1 | TRBV19
ASSRIGLAGVSYNEQF | TRBD2 | TRBJ2-1 | TRBV11-2
ASSIVGTSGGFNEQF | TRBD2 | TRBJ2-1 | TRBV19
ASSPAYALADSTDTQY | TRBD2 | TRBJ2-3 | TRBV18